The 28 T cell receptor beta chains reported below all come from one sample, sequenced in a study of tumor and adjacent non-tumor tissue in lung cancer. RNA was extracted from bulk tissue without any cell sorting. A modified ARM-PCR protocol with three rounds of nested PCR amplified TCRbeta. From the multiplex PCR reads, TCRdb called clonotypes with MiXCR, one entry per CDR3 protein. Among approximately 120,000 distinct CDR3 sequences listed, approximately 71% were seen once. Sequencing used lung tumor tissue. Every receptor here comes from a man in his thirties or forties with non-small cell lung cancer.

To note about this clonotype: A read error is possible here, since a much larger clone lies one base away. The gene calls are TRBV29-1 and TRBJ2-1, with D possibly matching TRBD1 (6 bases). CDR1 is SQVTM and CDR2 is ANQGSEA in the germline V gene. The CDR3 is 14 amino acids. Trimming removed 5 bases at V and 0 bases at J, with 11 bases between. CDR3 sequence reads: CSVIGTPSYNEQFF. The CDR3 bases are TGCAGCGTTATAGGGACACCCTCCTACAATGAGCAGTTCTTC.

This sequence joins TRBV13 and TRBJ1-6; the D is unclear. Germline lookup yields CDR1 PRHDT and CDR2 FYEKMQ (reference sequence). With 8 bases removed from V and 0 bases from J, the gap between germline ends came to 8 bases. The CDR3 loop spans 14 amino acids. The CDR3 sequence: CASAKGSYNSPLHF. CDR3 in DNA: TGTGCCAGCGCCAAGGGCTCCTATAATTCACCCCTCCACTTT.

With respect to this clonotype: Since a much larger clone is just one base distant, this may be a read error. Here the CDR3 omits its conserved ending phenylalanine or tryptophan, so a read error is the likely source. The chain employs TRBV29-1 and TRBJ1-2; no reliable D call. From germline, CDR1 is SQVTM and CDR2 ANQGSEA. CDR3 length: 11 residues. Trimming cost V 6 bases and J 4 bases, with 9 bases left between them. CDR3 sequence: CSVTDFYGYTL. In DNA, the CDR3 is TGCAGCGTAACAGATTTCTATGGCTACACCCTC.

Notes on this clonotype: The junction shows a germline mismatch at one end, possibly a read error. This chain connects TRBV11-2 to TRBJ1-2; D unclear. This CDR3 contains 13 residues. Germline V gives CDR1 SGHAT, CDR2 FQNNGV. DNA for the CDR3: TGTGCTAGCAGCGTTGGCCTCGACTATGGCTACAGCTTC. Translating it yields CASSVGLDYGYSF.

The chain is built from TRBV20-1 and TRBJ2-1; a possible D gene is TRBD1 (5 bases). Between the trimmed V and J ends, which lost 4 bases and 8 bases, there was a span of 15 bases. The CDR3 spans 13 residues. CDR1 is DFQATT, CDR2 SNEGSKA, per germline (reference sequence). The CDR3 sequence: CSAIRAEKDEQFF. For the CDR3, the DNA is TGCAGTGCTATCAGGGCGGAGAAGGATGAGCAGTTCTTC.

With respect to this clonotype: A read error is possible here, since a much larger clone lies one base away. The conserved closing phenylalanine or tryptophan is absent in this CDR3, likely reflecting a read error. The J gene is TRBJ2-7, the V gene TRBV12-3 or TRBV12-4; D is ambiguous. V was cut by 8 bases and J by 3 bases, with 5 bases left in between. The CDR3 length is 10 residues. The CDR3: CASGNYEQYS. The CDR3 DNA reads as TGTGCCAGCGGAAACTACGAGCAGTACTCC.

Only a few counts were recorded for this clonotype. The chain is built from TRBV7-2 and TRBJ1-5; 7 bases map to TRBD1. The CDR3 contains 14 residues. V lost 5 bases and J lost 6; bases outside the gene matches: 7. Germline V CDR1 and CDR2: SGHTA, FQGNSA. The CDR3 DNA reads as TGTGCCAGCAGCCCCTCCGACAGGGTTCAGCCCCAGCATTTT. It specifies CASSPSDRVQPQHF.

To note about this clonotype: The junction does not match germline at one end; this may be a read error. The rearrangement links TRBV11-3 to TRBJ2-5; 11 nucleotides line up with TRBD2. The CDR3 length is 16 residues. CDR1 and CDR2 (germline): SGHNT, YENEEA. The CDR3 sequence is CASSVSRLAGQKTQYF. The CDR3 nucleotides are TGTGCCAGCAGCGTCTCTCGACTAGCGGGACAAAAGACTCAGTACTTC.

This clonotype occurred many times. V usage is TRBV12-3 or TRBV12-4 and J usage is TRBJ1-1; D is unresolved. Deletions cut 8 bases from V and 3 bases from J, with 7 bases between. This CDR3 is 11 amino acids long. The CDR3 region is CASRVDTEAFF. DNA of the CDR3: TGTGCCAGCCGGGTGGACACTGAAGCTTTCTTT.

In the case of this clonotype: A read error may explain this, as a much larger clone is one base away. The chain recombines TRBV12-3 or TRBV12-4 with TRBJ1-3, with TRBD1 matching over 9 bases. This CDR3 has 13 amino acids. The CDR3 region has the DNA TGTGCCTGCAGTCCGACAGGGGGGATCACCATATATTTT. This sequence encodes CACSPTGGITIYF.

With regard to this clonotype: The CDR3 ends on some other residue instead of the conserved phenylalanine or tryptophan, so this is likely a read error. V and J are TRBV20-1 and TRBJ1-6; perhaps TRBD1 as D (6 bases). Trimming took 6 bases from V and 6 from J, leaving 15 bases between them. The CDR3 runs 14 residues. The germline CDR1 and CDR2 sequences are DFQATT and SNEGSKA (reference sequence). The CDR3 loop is CSAITGARNSPLHS. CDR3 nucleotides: TGCAGTGCAATCACGGGGGCACGTAATTCACCCCTCCACTCT.

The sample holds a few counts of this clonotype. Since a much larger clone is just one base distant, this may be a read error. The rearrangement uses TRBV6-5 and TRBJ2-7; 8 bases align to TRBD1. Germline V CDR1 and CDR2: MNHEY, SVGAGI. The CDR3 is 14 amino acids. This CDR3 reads CASSDDRGAYEQCF. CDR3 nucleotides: TGTGCCAGCAGTGATGACAGGGGAGCCTACGAGCAGTGCTTC.

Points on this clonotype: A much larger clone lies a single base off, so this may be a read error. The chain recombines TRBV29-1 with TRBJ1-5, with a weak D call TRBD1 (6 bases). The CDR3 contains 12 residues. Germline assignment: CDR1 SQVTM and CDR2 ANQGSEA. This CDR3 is CSAGGGDQPHHF. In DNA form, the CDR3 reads TGCAGCGCGGGGGGGGGCGATCAGCCCCACCATTTT.

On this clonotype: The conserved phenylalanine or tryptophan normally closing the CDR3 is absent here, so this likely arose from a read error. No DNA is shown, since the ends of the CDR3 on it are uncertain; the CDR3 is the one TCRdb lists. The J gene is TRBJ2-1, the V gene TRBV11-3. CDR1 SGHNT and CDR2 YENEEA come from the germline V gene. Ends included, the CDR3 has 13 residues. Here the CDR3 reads CASSPTHGNEQFL.

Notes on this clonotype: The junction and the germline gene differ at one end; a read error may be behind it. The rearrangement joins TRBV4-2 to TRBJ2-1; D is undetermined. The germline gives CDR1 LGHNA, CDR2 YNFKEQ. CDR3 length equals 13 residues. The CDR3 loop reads CANSLDRYNEQFF. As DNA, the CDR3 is TGTGCCAACAGCCTAGATAGGTACAATGAGCAGTTCTTC.

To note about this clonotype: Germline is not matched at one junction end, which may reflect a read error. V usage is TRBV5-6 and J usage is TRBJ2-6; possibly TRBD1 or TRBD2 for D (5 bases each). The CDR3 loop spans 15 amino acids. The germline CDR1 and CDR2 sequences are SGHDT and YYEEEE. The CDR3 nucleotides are TGTGCCAGCAGCTTGGTGGAGGCTGGGGCCAACATCCTGACTTTC. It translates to CASSLVEAGANILTF.

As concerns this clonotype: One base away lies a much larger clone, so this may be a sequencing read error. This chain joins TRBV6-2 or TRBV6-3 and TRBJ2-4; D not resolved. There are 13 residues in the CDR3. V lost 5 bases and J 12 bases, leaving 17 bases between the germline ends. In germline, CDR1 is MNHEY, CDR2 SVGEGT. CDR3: CASSIGPSGRQYF. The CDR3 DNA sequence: TGTGCCAGCAGTATTGGGCCCTCCGGGCGTCAGTACTTC.

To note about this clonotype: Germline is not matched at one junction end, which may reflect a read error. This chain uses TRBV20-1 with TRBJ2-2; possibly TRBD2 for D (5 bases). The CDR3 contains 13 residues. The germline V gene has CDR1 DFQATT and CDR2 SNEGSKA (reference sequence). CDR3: CSASSQSTGKLFF. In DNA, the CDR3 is TGCAGTGCTAGCAGTCAGTCGACCGGGAAGCTGTTTTTT.

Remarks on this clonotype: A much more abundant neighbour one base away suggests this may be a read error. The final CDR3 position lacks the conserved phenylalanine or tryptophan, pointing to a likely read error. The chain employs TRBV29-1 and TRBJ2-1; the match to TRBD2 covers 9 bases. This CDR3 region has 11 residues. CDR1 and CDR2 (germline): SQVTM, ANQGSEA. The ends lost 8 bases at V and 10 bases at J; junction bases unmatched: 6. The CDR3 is CSSSGSGEQFS. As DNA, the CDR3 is TGCAGCAGTAGCGGGAGTGGGGAGCAGTTCTCC.

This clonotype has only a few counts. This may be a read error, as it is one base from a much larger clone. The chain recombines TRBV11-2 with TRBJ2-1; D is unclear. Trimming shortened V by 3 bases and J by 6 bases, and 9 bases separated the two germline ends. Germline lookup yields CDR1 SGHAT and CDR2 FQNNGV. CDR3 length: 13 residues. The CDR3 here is CASSLGRINEQFF. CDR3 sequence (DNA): TGTGCCAGCAGCTTGGGCAGGATCAATGAGCAGTTCTTC.

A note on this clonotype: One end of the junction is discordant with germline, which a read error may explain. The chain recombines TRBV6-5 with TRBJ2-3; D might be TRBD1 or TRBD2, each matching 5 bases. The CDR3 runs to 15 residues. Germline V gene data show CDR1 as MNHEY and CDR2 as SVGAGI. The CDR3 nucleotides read TGTGCCAGCAGAAAAGAGGTGGGACGTACAGATATGCAGTATTTT. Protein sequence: CASRKEVGRTDMQYF.

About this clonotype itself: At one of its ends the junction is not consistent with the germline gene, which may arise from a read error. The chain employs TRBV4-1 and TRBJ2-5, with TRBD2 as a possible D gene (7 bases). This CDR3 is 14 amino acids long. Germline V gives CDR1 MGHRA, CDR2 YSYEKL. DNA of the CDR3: TGCGCCCGCAGCCCAGTGGGGGGGCCAGAGACCCAGTACTTC. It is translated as CARSPVGGPETQYF.

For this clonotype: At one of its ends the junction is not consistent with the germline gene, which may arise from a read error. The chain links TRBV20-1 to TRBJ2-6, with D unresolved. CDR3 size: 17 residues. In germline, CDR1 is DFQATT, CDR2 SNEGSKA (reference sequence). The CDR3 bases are TGCAATGCTAGAGATCTAACGGAGAGCTCTAGGGCCAACGTCCTGACTTTC. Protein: CNARDLTESSRANVLTF.

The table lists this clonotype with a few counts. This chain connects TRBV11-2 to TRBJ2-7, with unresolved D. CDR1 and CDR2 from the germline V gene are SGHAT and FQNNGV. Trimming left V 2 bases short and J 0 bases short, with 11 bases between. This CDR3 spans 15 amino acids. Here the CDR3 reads CASSLSPSPSYEQYF. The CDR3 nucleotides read TGTGCCAGCAGCTTATCTCCGAGTCCCTCCTACGAGCAGTACTTC. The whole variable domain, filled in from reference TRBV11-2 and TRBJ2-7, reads EAGVAQSPRYKIIEKRQSVAFWCNPISGHATLYWYQQILGQGPKLLIQFQNNGVVDDSQLPKDRFSAERLKGVDSTLKIQPAKLEDSAVYLCASSLSPSPSYEQYFGPGTRLTVT.

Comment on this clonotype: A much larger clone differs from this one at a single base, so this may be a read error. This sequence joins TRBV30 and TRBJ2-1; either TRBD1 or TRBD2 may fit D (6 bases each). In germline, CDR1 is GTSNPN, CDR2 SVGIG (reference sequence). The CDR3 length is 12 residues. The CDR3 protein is CAWGVRGDEQFF. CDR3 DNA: TGTGCCTGGGGTGTAAGGGGGGATGAGCAGTTCTTC.

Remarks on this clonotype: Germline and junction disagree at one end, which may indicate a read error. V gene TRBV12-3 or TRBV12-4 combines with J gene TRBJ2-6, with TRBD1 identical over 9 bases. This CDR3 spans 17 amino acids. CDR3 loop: CASTPGQGKTGTNVLTF. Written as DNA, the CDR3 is TGTGCCAGCACCCCGGGACAGGGAAAAACTGGGACCAACGTCCTGACTTTC.

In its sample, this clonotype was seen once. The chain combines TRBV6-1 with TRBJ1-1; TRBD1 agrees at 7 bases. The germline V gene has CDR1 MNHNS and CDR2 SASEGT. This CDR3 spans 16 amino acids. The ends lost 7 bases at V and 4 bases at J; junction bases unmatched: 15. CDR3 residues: CASTVPPGRGTTEAFF. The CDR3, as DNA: TGTGCCAGCACTGTCCCACCGGGCAGGGGGACCACTGAAGCTTTCTTT.

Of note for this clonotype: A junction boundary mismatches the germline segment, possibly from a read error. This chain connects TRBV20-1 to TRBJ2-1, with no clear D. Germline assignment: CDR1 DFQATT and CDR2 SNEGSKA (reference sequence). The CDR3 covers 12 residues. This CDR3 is CSSRMAYSEQFF. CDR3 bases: TGCAGTTCGCGGATGGCCTACAGTGAGCAGTTCTTC.